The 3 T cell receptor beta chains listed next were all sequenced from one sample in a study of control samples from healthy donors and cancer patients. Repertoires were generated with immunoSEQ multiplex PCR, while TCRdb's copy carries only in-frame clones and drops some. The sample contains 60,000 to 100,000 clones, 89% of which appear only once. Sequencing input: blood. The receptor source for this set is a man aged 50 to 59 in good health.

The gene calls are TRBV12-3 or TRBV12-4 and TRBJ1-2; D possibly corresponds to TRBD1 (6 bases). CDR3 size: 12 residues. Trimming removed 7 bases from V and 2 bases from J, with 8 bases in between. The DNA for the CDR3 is TGTGCCAGCACTACAGGGAACTATGGCTACACCTTC. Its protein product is CASTTGNYGYTF.

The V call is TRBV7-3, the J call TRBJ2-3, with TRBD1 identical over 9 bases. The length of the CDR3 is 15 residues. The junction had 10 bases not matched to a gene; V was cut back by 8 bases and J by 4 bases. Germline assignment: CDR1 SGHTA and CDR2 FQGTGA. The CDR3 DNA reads TGTGCCAGCCGATCCGGGACAGGGTCCTCAGATACGCAGTATTTT. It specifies CASRSGTGSSDTQYF.

The CDR3 loop is CASSLMGLDTDTQYF. In DNA, the CDR3 is TGCGCCAGCAGCTTGATGGGACTCGACACAGATACGCAGTATTTT. This chain joins TRBV5-1 and TRBJ2-3; D perhaps matches TRBD2 (6 bases). The CDR3 is made up of 15 amino acids. Germline assignment: CDR1 SGHRS and CDR2 YFSETQ. Trimming removed 1 base at V and 2 bases at J, with 11 bases between.